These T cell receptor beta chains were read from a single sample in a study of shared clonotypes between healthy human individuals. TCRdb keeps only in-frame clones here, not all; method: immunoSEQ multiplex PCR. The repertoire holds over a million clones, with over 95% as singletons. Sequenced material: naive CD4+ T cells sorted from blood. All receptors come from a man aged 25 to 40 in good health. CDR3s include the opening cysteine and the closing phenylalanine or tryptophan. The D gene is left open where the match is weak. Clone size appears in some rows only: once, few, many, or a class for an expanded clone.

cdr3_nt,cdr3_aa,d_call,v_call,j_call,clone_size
TGTGCCAGTACGGCAGACATGAACACTGAAGCTTTCTTT,CASTADMNTEAFF,.,TRBV19,TRBJ1-1,.
TGTGCCAGCAGTTTATCATCAGGGCAGAACACTGAAGCTTTCTTT,CASSLSSGQNTEAFF,.,TRBV27,TRBJ1-1,.
TGCGCCAGCAGCCAAGGGTCGGCGGGTGAAAAACTGTTTTTT,CASSQGSAGEKLFF,.,TRBV4-1,TRBJ1-4,.
TGTGCCAGCAGCCCGCGTCAGGGAAACACTGAAGCTTTCTTT,CASSPRQGNTEAFF,.,TRBV2,TRBJ1-1,.
TGCGCCAGCAGCTATTCAGGGCCGAACACCGGGGAGCTGTTTTTT,CASSYSGPNTGELFF,.,TRBV4-3,TRBJ2-2,.
TGTGCAAGTCGCCGGCCCCCTAATGAAAAACTGTTTTTT,CASRRPPNEKLFF,.,TRBV12-2,TRBJ1-4,.
TGCACCACCCAAGAAAAGACTAGCGGGAGCTCCTACGAGCAGTACTTC,CTTQEKTSGSSYEQYF,.,TRBV1,TRBJ2-7,.
TGTGCCAGCAGTGAAAGCCCCTTGGGACTCAGCCAGCATTTT,CASSESPLGLSQHF,.,TRBV2,TRBJ1-5,once
TGTGCCAGCAGCCCTCCGGGACAGGGGTCCTACAATGAGCAGTTCTTC,CASSPPGQGSYNEQFF,TRBD1,TRBV2,TRBJ2-1,once
TGTGCCAGCAGTTCCGGGACAGGGGTTGAGCAGTACTTC,CASSSGTGVEQYF,TRBD1,TRBV2,TRBJ2-7,.
TGCGCCAGCAGCTTGAGGGCGGGATACTCGGGGAATGAGCAGTTCTTC,CASSLRAGYSGNEQFF,.,TRBV5-1,TRBJ2-1,.
TGTGCCAGCAGCTTAGGGTCCTCCACAGATACGCAGTATTTT,CASSLGSSTDTQYF,.,TRBV7-9,TRBJ2-3,.
TGTGCCAGCAGCTTAACGGCTAAAATCGGTTTTAATGAGCAGTTCTTC,CASSLTAKIGFNEQFF,.,TRBV7-3,TRBJ2-1,.
TGTGCCAGCAGCTCAAATTCCCAGAGGGACACTGAAGCTTTCTTT,CASSSNSQRDTEAFF,.,TRBV7-9,TRBJ1-1,.
TGTGCAAGTCGCTCCCGTCCCCACTACACTGAAGCTTTCTTT,CASRSRPHYTEAFF,.,TRBV12-2,TRBJ1-1,.
TGTGCCAGCTCACCGGGGGGAAAACTTAATTCACCCCTCCACTTT,CASSPGGKLNSPLHF,.,TRBV18,TRBJ1-6,once
TGCAGCTTGCGTGGACGGGTCCGGGATACGCAGTATTTT,CSLRGRVRDTQYF,.,TRBV29-1,TRBJ2-3,.
TGTGCCAGCAGCATCCGGGACAGCTTCTACGAGCAGTACTTC,CASSIRDSFYEQYF,TRBD1,TRBV5-4,TRBJ2-7,few
TGCAGTGCCCAGACGCAGGACGAGCAGTACTTC,CSAQTQDEQYF,.,TRBV20-1,TRBJ2-7,.
TGTGCCAGCAGCTTAGCGCCTCTTGGACAGGCTTTCTACGAGCAGTACTTC,CASSLAPLGQAFYEQYF,TRBD1,TRBV7-9,TRBJ2-7,.
TGTGCCAGCAGCCAAGATCTTAGGACAGGGGGTGCCACCACAGATACGCAGTATTTT,CASSQDLRTGGATTDTQYF,TRBD1,TRBV4-2,TRBJ2-3,.
TGTGCCAGCAGTTTACAGGGAATTAGTATCTACGAGCAGTACTTC,CASSLQGISIYEQYF,.,TRBV27,TRBJ2-7,.
TGTGCCAGCAGCTTAGTTTCTAGCTCTGGGGCCAACGTCCTGACTTTC,CASSLVSSSGANVLTF,.,TRBV11-2,TRBJ2-6,.
TGCGCCAGCAGCCAAGAGGCGGGAAACTCCTACGAGCAGTACTTC,CASSQEAGNSYEQYF,.,TRBV4-3,TRBJ2-7,.
TGTGCCAGCAGCTTAGCTGATCAGCCCCAGCATTTT,CASSLADQPQHF,.,TRBV5-5,TRBJ1-5,once
TGTGCCAGCAGCTTAGGGGGCCGACTAGCGGGAGAGGTAGATACGCAGTATTTT,CASSLGGRLAGEVDTQYF,TRBD2,TRBV7-3,TRBJ2-3,.
TGTGCCAGCTCACCCCAGGGGGGAGCAGAGACCCAGTACTTC,CASSPQGGAETQYF,.,TRBV18,TRBJ2-5,.
TGTGCCAGCAGCGACGGACTAGCGGGAGGGTCCAATGAGCAGTTCTTC,CASSDGLAGGSNEQFF,TRBD2,TRBV7-7,TRBJ2-1,.
TGTGCCAGCAGCAACGCGGGAGGAAACAATGAGCAGTTCTTC,CASSNAGGNNEQFF,TRBD2,TRBV7-2,TRBJ2-1,.
TGTGCCAGCAGTTACTCGATGCGGGAACAGGGTACAGATACGCAGTATTTT,CASSYSMREQGTDTQYF,.,TRBV6-7,TRBJ2-3,.
TGTGCCAGCAGCTACCTCCCTGGGGGGGCGGCTGATGGCTACACCTTC,CASSYLPGGAADGYTF,.,TRBV7-9,TRBJ1-2,.
TGTGCCAGTAACACCGGACTTTATCTGACTTTCTTT,CASNTGLYLTFF,.,TRBV19,TRBJ1-1,once
TGTGCCAGCAGGGGGGGAAACTATGGCTACACCTTC,CASRGGNYGYTF,.,TRBV6-5,TRBJ1-2,.
TGTGCCAGCAGCGCTGGGACTAGCGTTGACTACGAGCAGTACTTC,CASSAGTSVDYEQYF,TRBD2,TRBV9,TRBJ2-7,.
TGTGCCAGCAGCTTTCTGGACAGGGTTAATGAAAAACTGTTTTTT,CASSFLDRVNEKLFF,TRBD1,TRBV11-2,TRBJ1-4,.
TGTGCCAGCAGCACGTGGTCAGCGGGAGGTTTTGTCTATGAGCAGTTCTTC,CASSTWSAGGFVYEQFF,.,TRBV21-1,TRBJ2-1,.
TGTGCCAGCAGCGCCGGGGGGGCCTACGAGCAGTACTTC,CASSAGGAYEQYF,TRBD2,TRBV11-3,TRBJ2-7,.
TGTGCCAGTAGTCCGACAGGGGTCGGAGATACGCAGTATTTT,CASSPTGVGDTQYF,TRBD1,TRBV19,TRBJ2-3,.
TGTGCCAGCAGGGACACCTTCAACTATGGCTACACCTTC,CASRDTFNYGYTF,.,TRBV6-1,TRBJ1-2,.
TGTGCCAGCAGATCACAGGGAGCCGGGGAGCTGTTTTTT,CASRSQGAGELFF,.,TRBV6-5,TRBJ2-2,.
TGTGCCAGCAGCTTAGCCCCGAGCACAGATACGCAGTATTTT,CASSLAPSTDTQYF,.,TRBV7-6,TRBJ2-3,.
TGTGCCAGCAGCTTCCCACCCACATTGTCTGCTGAAGCTTTCTTT,CASSFPPTLSAEAFF,.,TRBV5-5,TRBJ1-1,.
TGTGCCATCAGTGAGGGGCTAGCAGGGACGAATGAGCAGTTCTTC,CAISEGLAGTNEQFF,.,TRBV10-3,TRBJ2-1,.
TGCGCCAGCAGCTTTTCCGGGACAGGGAGGGAGACCCAGTACTTC,CASSFSGTGRETQYF,TRBD1,TRBV5-1,TRBJ2-5,.
TGTGCCAGCAGTTCGGACTACTCCTACGAGCAGTACTTC,CASSSDYSYEQYF,.,TRBV27,TRBJ2-7,.
TGTGCCAGCAGCTTACGGGGCGGACCCTCCTACGAGCAGTACTTC,CASSLRGGPSYEQYF,.,TRBV11-3,TRBJ2-7,.
TGTGCCAGCAGCTCAGGGAAGGATCAGCCCCAGCATTTT,CASSSGKDQPQHF,.,TRBV6-5,TRBJ1-5,once
TGTGCCAGCAGTTTAAGGGAGAGTGGCTACACCTTC,CASSLRESGYTF,.,TRBV6-6,TRBJ1-2,.
TGTGCCACCGCAGCGATTGGGGGGGCCAAAAACATTCAGTACTTC,CATAAIGGAKNIQYF,.,TRBV28,TRBJ2-4,.
TGCGCCAGCAGCTTGCTCGGGAACAATGAGCAGTTCTTC,CASSLLGNNEQFF,.,TRBV5-1,TRBJ2-1,.
TGCAGCGTGTTCCGGACAGGGTTTGATGAAAAACTGTTTTTT,CSVFRTGFDEKLFF,TRBD1,TRBV29-1,TRBJ1-4,.
TGTGCCAGCAGCTCCGAGGGGGGAGGGACAGGCTACAATGAGCAGTTCTTC,CASSSEGGGTGYNEQFF,.,TRBV13,TRBJ2-1,.
TGTGCCAGCAGCCTCAGGACACCCGGGGAGCTGTTTTTT,CASSLRTPGELFF,.,TRBV6-6,TRBJ2-2,.
TGTGCCAGCAGCTTAGTGGGTCCGGGTCCCTACGAGCAGTACTTC,CASSLVGPGPYEQYF,.,TRBV11-2,TRBJ2-7,.
TGTGCCAGCAGTCCTCGGGAGTGGGGTGTTAATGAGCAGTTCTTC,CASSPREWGVNEQFF,.,TRBV6-1,TRBJ2-1,.
TGTGCCAGCAGTATGGACAGGGGCGCGGGTGAAGCTTTCTTT,CASSMDRGAGEAFF,TRBD1,TRBV2,TRBJ1-1,.
TGTGCCAGCAGTTTCAGGGGAACCTACGAGCAGTACTTC,CASSFRGTYEQYF,.,TRBV5-8,TRBJ2-7,.